This entry lists 26 T cell receptor beta chains sequenced from one sample in a study of response to subunit inactivated influenza vaccine. A single record per CDR3 protein comes from TCRdb applying MiXCR to the RT-PCR reads. The sample holds about 190,000 distinct CDR3 sequences, under 15% seen once. The sample here was CD8+ T cells sorted from PBMCs, taken 5 days after vaccination. Every receptor here comes from a man aged 50-59 years who received an inactivated influenza vaccine.

This clonotype was picked up a small number of times. The chain recombines TRBV7-9 with TRBJ2-2; no reliable D call. Trimming took off 5 bases at V and 9 bases at J, with 13 bases between the two ends. The CDR3 is 13 amino acids. The germline V gene encodes CDR1 SEHNR and CDR2 FQNEAQ (reference sequence). The CDR3, as DNA: TGTGCCAGCAGCCTGATAACTGCCAGGGAGCTGTTTTTT. This encodes CASSLITARELFF. Full variable domain (missing parts from reference TRBV7-9 and TRBJ2-2): DTGVSQNPRHKITKRGQNVTFRCDPISEHNRLYWYRQTLGQGPEFLTYFQNEAQLEKSRLLSDRFSAERPKGSFSTLEIQRTEQGDSAMYLCASSLITARELFFGEGSRLTVL.

Only one count was recorded for this clonotype. The chain employs TRBV29-1 and TRBJ1-4; tentatively, D is TRBD1 (5 bases). CDR1 is SQVTM and CDR2 is ANQGSEA in the germline V gene. Trimming cost V 8 bases and J 7 bases, with 14 bases left between them. This CDR3 spans 12 amino acids. The CDR3 spells CSTNWGGEKLFF. The CDR3, as DNA: TGCAGCACCAATTGGGGCGGTGAAAAACTGTTTTTT.

The genes are TRBV27 and TRBJ2-7; D may be TRBD2 (8 bases). V lost 3 bases, J lost 4 bases, and 25 bases lay in between. The V gene's germline CDR1 is MNHEY and CDR2 SMNVEV (reference sequence). CDR3 size: 18 residues. The CDR3 reads CASSFGGSGDSWGYEQYF. CDR3 coding DNA: TGTGCCAGCAGTTTTGGGGGTAGCGGGGACAGTTGGGGTTACGAGCAGTACTTC.

For this clonotype: A single base separates this from a much larger clone, so it may be a read error. The chain links TRBV5-6 to TRBJ2-3; TRBD2 aligns across 11 bases. The V segment lost 1 base and the J segment 4 bases; nucleotides outside the gene matches: 2. The length of the CDR3 is 15 residues. The germline gives CDR1 SGHDT, CDR2 YYEEEE. This CDR3 is CASSLTSGSSDTQYF. In DNA, the CDR3 is TGTGCCAGCAGCTTGACTAGCGGGAGCTCAGATACGCAGTATTTT. Full variable domain (outside the CDR3, taken from reference TRBV5-6 and TRBJ2-3): DAGVTQSPTHLIKTRGQQVTLRCSPKSGHDTVSWYQQALGQGPQFIFQYYEEEERQRGNFPDRFSGHQFPNYSSELNVNALLLGDSALYLCASSLTSGSSDTQYFGPGTRLTVL.

This clonotype was observed at least ten times. The chain couples TRBV5-5 to TRBJ2-1, with TRBD2 matching over 7 bases. This CDR3 comprises 18 residues. Unmatched junction bases numbered 16, after V lost 4 bases and J lost 3 bases. The V gene's germline CDR1 is SGHKS and CDR2 YYEKEE (reference sequence). CDR3 nucleotides: TGTGCCAGCAGCGGACCGAGTGCCCCGGGACTACTCTACAATGAGCAGTTCTTC. Protein sequence: CASSGPSAPGLLYNEQFF.

This chain uses TRBV6-2 or TRBV6-3 with TRBJ2-5; 7 bases fit TRBD2. There are 16 residues in the CDR3. Trimming at V came to 7 bases and at J to 5 bases, leaving 16 bases not matched to a gene. Germline V gene sequence: CDR1 MNHEY, CDR2 SVGEGT. As DNA, the CDR3 is TGTGCCAGCAAGCCGAGGTTCGGGGGGACGGCGGAGACCCAGTACTTC. Amino acids: CASKPRFGGTAETQYF.

The rearrangement uses TRBV5-6 and TRBJ2-7, with D unresolved. The CDR3 covers 10 residues. The V end lost 6 bases, the J end lost 5 bases, and 6 bases lay between the germline ends. The germline V gene encodes CDR1 SGHDT and CDR2 YYEEEE. The CDR3, as DNA: TGTGCCAGCACCCTGGACGAGCAGTACTTC. The encoded protein is CASTLDEQYF.

This clonotype was detected only once. The gene calls are TRBV4-1 and TRBJ2-7, with TRBD2 identical over 12 bases. Unmatched junction bases numbered 3, after V lost 4 bases and J lost 2 bases. This CDR3 region has 15 residues. Germline CDR1 is MGHRA and CDR2 is YSYEKL. The CDR3 DNA reads as TGCGCCAGCAGCCCTACTAGCGGGGGGACCTACGAGCAGTACTTC. Its translation is CASSPTSGGTYEQYF.

The table lists this clonotype with a few counts. This rearrangement joins TRBV6-2 or TRBV6-3 to TRBJ2-3; the D gene could be TRBD1 or TRBD2 (5 bases each). The germline V and J ends were trimmed by 0 bases and 2 bases, with 6 bases remaining between them. This CDR3 is built from 14 residues. Germline loops: CDR1 MNHEY, CDR2 SVGEGT. CDR3: CASSYSGPTDTQYF. The DNA of the CDR3 is TGTGCCAGCAGTTACTCGGGACCCACAGATACGCAGTATTTT.

The J gene is TRBJ2-2, the V gene TRBV12-3 or TRBV12-4; 8 bases line up with TRBD2. J lost 3 bases, V lost 0 bases, and 6 bases had no gene match. This CDR3 has 17 amino acids. This CDR3 is CASSLARASGYTGELFF. In DNA, the CDR3 is TGTGCCAGCAGTTTAGCGAGGGCTAGCGGGTACACCGGGGAGCTGTTTTTT.

The chain links TRBV2 to TRBJ2-1; D remains unclear. V shed 1 base and J shed 2 bases, with 12 bases lying between them. The V gene's germline CDR1 is SNHLY and CDR2 FYNNEI. The length of the CDR3 is 16 residues. The chain's CDR3 is CASSEDHSTAYNEQFF. CDR3 DNA: TGTGCCAGCAGTGAAGACCACTCTACCGCCTACAATGAGCAGTTCTTC.

This rearrangement joins TRBV6-5 to TRBJ2-5; 10 bases fit TRBD2. The V gene's germline CDR1 is MNHEY and CDR2 SVGAGI. Trimming at V came to 2 bases and at J to 2 bases, leaving 5 bases not matched to a gene. The CDR3 spans 16 residues. CDR3: CASSYVAGGLQETQYF. The CDR3 DNA sequence: TGTGCCAGCAGTTACGTAGCGGGAGGTTTACAAGAGACCCAGTACTTC.

This sequence joins TRBV7-9 and TRBJ2-1, with D perhaps being TRBD1 or TRBD2 (5 bases each). Germline CDR1 and CDR2: SEHNR and FQNEAQ (reference sequence). The V gene lost 1 base and the J gene lost 6 bases, with 10 bases spanning the gap. CDR3 length equals 14 residues. Here the CDR3 reads CASSLDGTTNEQFF. DNA for the CDR3: TGTGCCAGCAGCTTAGATGGGACCACCAATGAGCAGTTCTTC.

This rearrangement joins TRBV28 to TRBJ2-7, with 7 bases aligning to TRBD2. Germline V CDR1 and CDR2: MDHEN, SYDVKM. V lost 0 bases and J lost 4; bases outside the gene matches: 3. This CDR3 contains 14 residues. CDR3 protein: CASSLWGGGYEQYF. CDR3 bases: TGTGCCAGCAGTTTATGGGGGGGGGGTTACGAGCAGTACTTC.

This chain links TRBV11-1 with TRBJ1-3, with 10 positions matching TRBD1. Per germline, CDR1 SGHAT and CDR2 FQDESV (reference sequence). V gave up 4 bases and J gave up 1 base; unmatched junction bases: 16. This CDR3 is built from 20 residues. This chain's CDR3 is CASSWGGDRGPQPSGNTIYF. CDR3 in DNA: TGTGCCAGCAGCTGGGGCGGGGACAGGGGTCCGCAACCGTCTGGAAACACCATATATTTT.

This clonotype was counted at least ten times. This rearrangement joins TRBV12-3 or TRBV12-4 to TRBJ1-5, with D unresolved. The V end lost 0 bases, the J end lost 5 bases, and 8 bases lay between the germline ends. The CDR3 is 14 amino acids. CDR3 sequence reads: CASSLAGGHQPQHF. In nucleotides, the CDR3 is TGTGCCAGCAGTTTAGCTGGTGGCCATCAGCCCCAGCATTTT.

This clonotype was seen a handful of times. This chain connects TRBV10-3 to TRBJ2-5; the match to TRBD1 covers 7 bases. V shed 7 bases, J shed 2 bases, and the junction held 4 bases outside the gene matches. CDR1 ENHRY and CDR2 SYGVKD come from the germline V gene. CDR3 size: 13 residues. The CDR3 sequence is CAINGDSQETQYF. CDR3 DNA sequence: TGTGCCATCAACGGGGACAGTCAAGAGACCCAGTACTTC.

This clonotype was seen only a few times. This rearrangement joins TRBV28 to TRBJ1-3; TRBD1 might be the D (6 bases). Trimming removed 3 bases at V and 2 bases at J, with 11 bases between. CDR1 MDHEN and CDR2 SYDVKM come from the germline V gene. The CDR3 covers 15 residues. This CDR3 reads CASSLYRVAGNTIYF. CDR3 DNA: TGTGCCAGCAGTTTGTACAGGGTGGCTGGAAACACCATATATTTT.

This clonotype was found a few times. The rearrangement uses TRBV7-6 and TRBJ2-3; 11 bases are a match to TRBD2. This CDR3 region has 19 residues. V was pared by 2 bases and J by 1 base, with 11 bases of the junction left unmatched. Germline CDR1 and CDR2: SGHVS and FNYEAQ. The CDR3 coding sequence is TGTGCCAGCAGCTTATTAAAGCTAGCGGGGGGCCAGGGCACAGATACGCAGTATTTT. Amino acids: CASSLLKLAGGQGTDTQYF. Supplemented by reference TRBV7-6 and TRBJ2-3, the full variable domain reads GAGVSQSPRYKVTKRGQDVALRCDPISGHVSLYWYRQALGQGPEFLTYFNYEAQQDKSGLPNDRFSAERPEGSISTLTIQRTEQRDSAMYRCASSLLKLAGGQGTDTQYFGPGTRLTVL.

The V gene is TRBV30, the J gene TRBJ2-3; the match to TRBD2 covers 8 bases. The CDR3 loop spans 14 amino acids. V was pared by 1 base and J by 3 bases, with 3 bases of the junction left unmatched. Germline-derived CDR1 and CDR2 are GTSNPN and SVGIG (reference sequence). The DNA of the CDR3 is TGTGCCTGGAGTGAACTAGCGGTAACAGATACGCAGTATTTT. Protein: CAWSELAVTDTQYF.

This clonotype occurred many times. This chain joins TRBV3-1 and TRBJ2-3; 8 bases align to TRBD1. Unmatched junction bases numbered 1, after V lost 1 base and J lost 4 bases. Per the germline V gene, CDR1 is LGHDT and CDR2 is YNNKEL (reference sequence). This CDR3 spans 14 amino acids. This CDR3 is CASSQGTGPDTQYF. The CDR3, as DNA: TGTGCCAGCAGCCAAGGGACAGGGCCAGATACGCAGTATTTT.

The rearrangement links TRBV4-1 to TRBJ1-2; D gene uncertain. Per the germline V gene, CDR1 is MGHRA and CDR2 is YSYEKL. The V end was cut by 4 bases, the J end by 2 bases, with 14 bases between. The CDR3 runs to 15 residues. CDR3 coding DNA: TGCGCCAGCAGCCCACACAGCGAAAACAACTATGGCTACACCTTC. It yields the protein CASSPHSENNYGYTF.

The genes are TRBV14 and TRBJ2-3; maybe TRBD1 (6 bases). The CDR3 sequence is 16 residues long. Looked up from germline, CDR1 is SGHDN and CDR2 is FVKESK. V was pared by 3 bases and J by 3 bases, with 16 bases between. The CDR3 DNA reads TGTGCCAGCAGCCACGCAGGGGTTCATTGGACAGATACGCAGTATTTT. Translating gives CASSHAGVHWTDTQYF.

CDR3 DNA: TGTGCCAGCAGTTTGCGGTCAGGGGGCGTCTACGAGCAGTACTTC. Its protein is CASSLRSGGVYEQYF. The chain uses TRBV28 and TRBJ2-7; the match to TRBD1 covers 8 bases. Germline trimming cut 3 bases from V and 3 bases from J; bases unmatched to any gene: 7. Germline CDR1 and CDR2: MDHEN and SYDVKM. CDR3 length equals 15 residues.

In this sample, this clonotype turned up a few times. The genes are TRBV10-3 and TRBJ2-1; D perhaps matches TRBD2 (6 bases). This CDR3 is 16 amino acids long. Trimming pared 10 bases from V and 1 base from J, leaving 20 bases between. The germline gives CDR1 ENHRY, CDR2 SYGVKD. The CDR3 coding sequence is TGTGCCACCGGCGCAGACGGGGGATTATCCTACAATGAGCAGTTCTTC. It codes for CATGADGGLSYNEQFF.

There are a few counts of this clonotype. V is TRBV27 and J is TRBJ2-7; TRBD2 agrees at 7 bases. The CDR3 runs to 13 residues. Germline CDR1 MNHEY, CDR2 SMNVEV (reference sequence). V was clipped by 5 bases and J by 4 bases; unmatched bases: 5. The CDR3 reads CASSKGRAYEQYF. The CDR3 nucleotides read TGTGCCAGCAGTAAAGGGAGGGCGTACGAGCAGTACTTC.